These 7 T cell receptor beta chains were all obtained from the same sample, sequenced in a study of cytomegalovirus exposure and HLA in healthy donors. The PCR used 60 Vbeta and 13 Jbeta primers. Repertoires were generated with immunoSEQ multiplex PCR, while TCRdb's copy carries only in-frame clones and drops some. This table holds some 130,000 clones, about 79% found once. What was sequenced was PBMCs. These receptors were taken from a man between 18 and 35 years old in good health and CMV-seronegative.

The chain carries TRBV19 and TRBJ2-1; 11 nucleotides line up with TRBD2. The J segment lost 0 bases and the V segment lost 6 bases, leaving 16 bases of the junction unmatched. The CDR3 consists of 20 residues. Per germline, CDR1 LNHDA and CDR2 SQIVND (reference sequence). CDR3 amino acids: CASSPRGLAGGLSSYNEQFF. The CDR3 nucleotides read TGTGCCAGTAGCCCAAGAGGCCTAGCGGGAGGCCTAAGCTCCTACAATGAGCAGTTCTTC.

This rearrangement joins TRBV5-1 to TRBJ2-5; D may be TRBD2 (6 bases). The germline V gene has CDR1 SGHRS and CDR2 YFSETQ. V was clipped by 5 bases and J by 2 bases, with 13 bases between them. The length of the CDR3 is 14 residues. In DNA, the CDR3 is TGCGCCAGCAGGGAGGGGATGCGGCAAGAGACCCAGTACTTC. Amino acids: CASREGMRQETQYF. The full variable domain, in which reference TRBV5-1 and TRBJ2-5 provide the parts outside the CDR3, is KAGVTQTPRYLIKTRGQQVTLSCSPISGHRSVSWYQQTPGQGLQFLFEYFSETQRNKGNFPGRFSGRQFSNSRSEMNVSTLELGDSALYLCASREGMRQETQYFGPGTRLLVL.

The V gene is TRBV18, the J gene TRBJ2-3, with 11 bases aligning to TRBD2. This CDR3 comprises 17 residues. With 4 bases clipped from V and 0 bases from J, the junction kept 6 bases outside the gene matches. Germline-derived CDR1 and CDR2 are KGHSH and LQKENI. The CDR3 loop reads CASSRTTSGGSTDTQYF. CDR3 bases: TGTGCCAGCTCACGAACTACTAGCGGGGGAAGCACAGATACGCAGTATTTT.

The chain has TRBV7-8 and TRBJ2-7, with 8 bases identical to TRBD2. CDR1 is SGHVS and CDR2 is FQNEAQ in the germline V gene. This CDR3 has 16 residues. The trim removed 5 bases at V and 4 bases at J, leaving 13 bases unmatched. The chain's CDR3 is CASSPRSSSGMYEQYF. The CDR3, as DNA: TGTGCCAGCAGCCCTAGGTCCAGTAGCGGGATGTACGAGCAGTACTTC.

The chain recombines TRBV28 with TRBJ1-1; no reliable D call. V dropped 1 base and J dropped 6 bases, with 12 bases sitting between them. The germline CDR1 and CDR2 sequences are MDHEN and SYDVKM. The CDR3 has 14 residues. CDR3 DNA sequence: TGTGCCAGCAGTTTATATGACTTTCTGGCTGAAGCTTTCTTT. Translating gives CASSLYDFLAEAFF.

CDR3 coding DNA: TGCGCCAGCAGCTTGGCAGGGGCCCGAGAAAACATTCAGTACTTC. It codes for CASSLAGARENIQYF. J is TRBJ2-4 and V is TRBV5-1, with D perhaps matching TRBD1 (6 bases). Between the trimmed V and J ends, which lost 0 bases and 5 bases, there was a span of 12 bases. This CDR3 comprises 15 residues. Germline V gene lookup returns CDR1 SGHRS and CDR2 YFSETQ.

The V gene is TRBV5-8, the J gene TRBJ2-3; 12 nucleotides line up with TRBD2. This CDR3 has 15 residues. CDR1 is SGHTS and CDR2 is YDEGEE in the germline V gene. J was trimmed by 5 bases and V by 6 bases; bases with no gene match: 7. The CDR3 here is CASILAGGPRDTQYF. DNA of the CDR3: TGTGCCAGCATCCTAGCGGGAGGGCCCAGAGATACGCAGTATTTT.